The 32 T cell receptor beta chains below all came from one sample that was sequenced in a study of T cell repertoires in cytomegalovirus infection. These receptors have no known antigen. Each CDR3 protein is one row after TCRdb ran MiXCR on the reads. The repertoire includes about 740,000 distinct CDR3 sequences, around 32% of them detected once, and 15% to 20% sits in the top ten. This specimen consisted of cultured PBMCs, obtained from culture after CMV antigen stimulation. The receptors shown here come from a human donor in good health (CMV status not recorded). Some clones in this sample may be carry-over from other donors' samples.

The chain has TRBV20-1 and TRBJ2-7; 7 bases are shared with TRBD2. Germline trimming cut 1 base from V and 6 bases from J; bases unmatched to any gene: 6. The CDR3 consists of 13 residues. Germline CDR1 DFQATT, CDR2 SNEGSKA (reference sequence). CDR3 loop: CSARGLAAGEQYF. In DNA form, the CDR3 reads TGCAGTGCTAGAGGGCTAGCGGCTGGCGAGCAGTACTTC.

V usage is TRBV5-1 and J usage is TRBJ2-5; D unclear. CDR3 length: 12 residues. CDR1 and CDR2 (germline): SGHRS, YFSETQ. Deletions cut 3 bases from V and 2 bases from J, with 5 bases between. The CDR3 sequence is CASSWEQETQYF. CDR3 DNA: TGCGCCAGCAGCTGGGAACAAGAGACCCAGTACTTC.

CDR3 region: CASSLRLAEQYF. The CDR3 nucleotides read TGTGCCAGCAGTCTCAGACTAGCCGAGCAGTACTTC. V is TRBV12-3 or TRBV12-4 and J is TRBJ2-7; the match to TRBD2 covers 7 bases. The V segment lost 5 bases and the J segment 6 bases; nucleotides outside the gene matches: 4. The CDR3 consists of 12 residues.

This sequence joins TRBV18 and TRBJ2-2; D call uncertain. The V and J ends lost 4 bases and 4 bases respectively, with 10 bases between them. This CDR3 has 14 residues. Germline V gene data show CDR1 as KGHSH and CDR2 as LQKENI. In DNA, the CDR3 is TGTGCCAGCTCACAAATTGATGCCACCGGGGAGCTGTTTTTT. Encoded protein: CASSQIDATGELFF.

CDR3 residues: CASSLDRDTIYGYTF. The CDR3 coding sequence is TGTGCCAGCAGCTTAGACCGGGACACCATCTATGGCTACACCTTC. The chain uses TRBV7-2 and TRBJ1-2, with D possibly TRBD1 on 6 matching bases. Trimming stripped 1 base from V and 4 bases from J, with 13 bases between. Per the germline V gene, CDR1 is SGHTA and CDR2 is FQGNSA. This CDR3 region has 15 residues.

This clonotype was observed a few times. The V call is TRBV6-5, the J call TRBJ2-1; D is ambiguous. The CDR3 has 11 residues. V gave up 7 bases and J gave up 8 bases, with 9 bases separating them. The germline CDR1 and CDR2 sequences are MNHEY and SVGAGI. This chain's CDR3 is CASNFRDEQFF. The CDR3 DNA reads TGTGCCAGCAATTTTAGAGATGAGCAGTTCTTC.

This chain links TRBV6-1 with TRBJ2-7; D unresolved. Per the germline V gene, CDR1 is MNHNS and CDR2 is SASEGT. V lost 0 bases and J lost 3, with 6 bases in between. The CDR3 covers 13 residues. The CDR3 region has the DNA TGTGCCAGCAGTGAAGCCTTGGTCTACGAGCAGTACTTC. Translating gives CASSEALVYEQYF.

This clonotype was counted a few times. This rearrangement joins TRBV7-8 to TRBJ2-5, with D possibly being TRBD2 (6 bases). Between the trimmed V and J ends, which lost 1 base and 4 bases, there was a span of 13 bases. Germline V lookup: CDR1 SGHVS, CDR2 FQNEAQ. This CDR3 has 15 amino acids. CDR3 sequence: CASSLVWDSSETQYF. The CDR3 bases are TGTGCCAGCAGCTTAGTATGGGACTCTTCAGAGACCCAGTACTTC. Supplemented by reference TRBV7-8 and TRBJ2-5, the full variable domain reads GAGVSQSPRYKVAKRGQDVALRCDPISGHVSLFWYQQALGQGPEFLTYFQNEAQLDKSGLPSDRFFAERPEGSVSTLKIQRTQQEDSAVYLCASSLVWDSSETQYFGPGTRLLVL.

CDR3 residues: CASSHSPVVEQFF. The CDR3, as DNA: TGTGCCAGCAGTCACTCCCCGGTGGTTGAGCAGTTCTTC. The chain couples TRBV12-3 or TRBV12-4 to TRBJ2-1; D is unresolved. The ends were cut back, 5 bases at V and 9 bases at J, with 14 bases in the middle. This CDR3 has 13 residues.

The chain has TRBV7-2 and TRBJ2-3, with unresolved D. Germline CDR1 is SGHTA and CDR2 is FQGNSA. V lost 2 bases to trimming and J lost 4 bases, with 10 bases between them. This CDR3 comprises 14 residues. The CDR3 coding sequence is TGTGCCAGCAGCTTAAGTCCGTCCGCAGATACGCAGTATTTT. It specifies CASSLSPSADTQYF. Complete variable domain (other parts from reference TRBV7-2 and TRBJ2-3): GAGVSQSPSNKVTEKGKDVELRCDPISGHTALYWYRQSLGQGLEFLIYFQGNSAPDKSGLPSDRFSAERTGGSVSTLTIQRTQQEDSAVYLCASSLSPSADTQYFGPGTRLTVL.

This clonotype showed up many times. The chain combines TRBV6-1 with TRBJ1-5, with D perhaps TRBD1 (5 bases). The germline gives CDR1 MNHNS, CDR2 SASEGT. The CDR3 length is 13 residues. V lost 6 bases and J lost 2, with 8 bases in between. CDR3 nucleotide sequence: TGTGCCAGCAGCCAGGGCCGCAATCAGCCCCAGCATTTT. The encoded protein is CASSQGRNQPQHF.

V usage is TRBV10-3 and J usage is TRBJ2-5; 11 nucleotides agree with TRBD2. The CDR3 spans 15 residues. Germline values: CDR1 ENHRY, CDR2 SYGVKD. V lost 6 bases, J lost 2 bases, and 5 bases stayed unmatched. In nucleotides, the CDR3 is TGTGCCATCAGGGGGACTAGCGGCCGGCAAGAGACCCAGTACTTC. As protein: CAIRGTSGRQETQYF.

The chain joins TRBV7-8 to TRBJ1-1; the D gene is possibly TRBD1 (6 bases). CDR1 is SGHVS and CDR2 is FQNEAQ in the germline V gene. CDR3 length: 13 residues. Trimming shortened V by 5 bases and J by 4 bases, and 11 bases separated the two germline ends. This CDR3 reads CASSAQGLTEAFF. DNA of the CDR3: TGTGCCAGCAGCGCACAGGGTCTCACTGAAGCTTTCTTT.

This sequence joins TRBV7-2 and TRBJ2-1; maybe TRBD2 (5 bases). The CDR3 has 12 amino acids. V lost 5 bases and J lost 9, with 11 bases in between. Germline CDR1 reads SGHTA; CDR2 reads FQGNSA. CDR3 region: CASSIVSAEQFF. CDR3 nucleotides: TGTGCCAGCAGCATTGTTAGCGCTGAGCAGTTCTTC.

The rearrangement uses TRBV9 and TRBJ1-3, with D unresolved. The germline V gene encodes CDR1 SGDLS and CDR2 YYNGEE. The CDR3 runs to 14 residues. V was clipped by 0 bases and J by 8 bases, with 12 bases between them. In DNA form, the CDR3 reads TGTGCCAGCAGCGTAGACTCCTACTCCGACACCATATATTTT. Amino acids: CASSVDSYSDTIYF.

In its sample, this clonotype was seen many times. The chain has TRBV7-2 and TRBJ1-1; D is uncertain. This CDR3 comprises 15 residues. Germline loops: CDR1 SGHTA, CDR2 FQGNSA. V lost 5 bases and J 0 bases, leaving 13 bases between the germline ends. DNA for the CDR3: TGTGCCAGCAGCCCGCGGATCTTCATGAACACTGAAGCTTTCTTT. Amino acids: CASSPRIFMNTEAFF.

This clonotype was seen a few times. The chain couples TRBV19 to TRBJ2-1; D unclear. This CDR3 region has 16 residues. The V gene lost 5 bases and the J gene lost 1 base, with 15 bases spanning the gap. CDR1 and CDR2 (germline): LNHDA, SQIVND (reference sequence). The CDR3 loop reads CASSRPPTGSYNEQFF. In nucleotides, the CDR3 is TGTGCCAGTAGTCGCCCCCCGACTGGGTCCTACAATGAGCAGTTCTTC.

The rearrangement links TRBV19 to TRBJ2-7; TRBD1 agrees at 11 bases. J lost 3 bases, V lost 7 bases, and 5 bases had no gene match. Germline CDR1 is LNHDA and CDR2 is SQIVND (reference sequence). CDR3 length: 14 amino acids. The CDR3 here is CASIGTGGIYEQYF. The CDR3, as DNA: TGTGCCAGTATCGGGACAGGGGGGATCTACGAGCAGTACTTC.

The table lists this clonotype with a few counts. V and J are TRBV4-1 and TRBJ2-2, with 9 nucleotides matching TRBD1. Germline lookup yields CDR1 MGHRA and CDR2 YSYEKL. There are 19 residues in the CDR3. V lost 1 base and J lost 1; bases outside the gene matches: 10. CDR3 sequence: CASSQVRTGVVRNTGELFF. In DNA form, the CDR3 reads TGCGCCAGCAGCCAAGTTCGGACAGGGGTCGTACGGAACACCGGGGAGCTGTTTTTT.

This clonotype was counted between two and nine times. The chain employs TRBV28 and TRBJ2-7; D perhaps matches TRBD2 (5 bases). V was shortened by 11 bases and J by 5 bases, with 22 bases between the two germline ends. The CDR3 totals 14 residues. The germline V gene has CDR1 MDHEN and CDR2 SYDVKM. CDR3 in amino acids: CAGIGRSEGDEQYF. The CDR3 coding sequence is TGTGCCGGAATCGGCAGGAGCGAGGGAGACGAGCAGTACTTC. Full variable domain (rest looked up from reference TRBV28 and TRBJ2-7): DVKVTQSSRYLVKRTGEKVFLECVQDMDHENMFWYRQDPGLGLRLIYFSYDVKMKEKGDIPEGYSVSREKKERFSLILESASTNQTSMYLCAGIGRSEGDEQYFGPGTRLTVT.

This clonotype appeared a single time. This chain links TRBV12-3 or TRBV12-4 with TRBJ2-5, with D unresolved. This CDR3 contains 11 residues. The V end was cut by 7 bases, the J end by 7 bases, with 10 bases between. The CDR3 nucleotides are TGTGCCAGCAACCCTTCGGGGACCCAGTACTTC. It codes for CASNPSGTQYF.

This clonotype has a handful of counts. The V and J genes are TRBV10-3 and TRBJ2-2; D is unresolved. CDR1 is ENHRY, CDR2 SYGVKD, per germline. The CDR3 is 15 residues long. The V end lost 0 bases, the J end lost 4 bases, and 9 bases lay between the germline ends. The DNA of the CDR3 is TGTGCCATCAGTGAGTCGACGGGTTTCACCGGGGAGCTGTTTTTT. Translation gives CAISESTGFTGELFF.

V and J are TRBV5-4 and TRBJ2-3, with 15 bases aligning to TRBD2. Germline lookup yields CDR1 SGHNT and CDR2 YYREEE (reference sequence). This CDR3 comprises 16 residues. Trimming took 3 bases from V and 5 from J; bases not matched to a gene: 4. The CDR3 reads CASSWGLAGGEDTQYF. Here the CDR3 DNA reads TGTGCCAGCAGCTGGGGACTAGCGGGGGGTGAAGATACGCAGTATTTT. The whole variable domain, filled in from reference TRBV5-4 and TRBJ2-3, reads ETGVTQSPTHLIKTRGQQVTLRCSSQSGHNTVSWYQQALGQGPQFIFQYYREEENGRGNFPPRFSGLQFPNYSSELNVNALELDDSALYLCASSWGLAGGEDTQYFGPGTRLTVL.

This clonotype showed up just a few times. The chain employs TRBV7-2 and TRBJ2-5; possibly TRBD1 for D (8 bases). V was trimmed by 5 bases and J by 5 bases, leaving 18 bases between them. CDR3 length: 15 amino acids. The V gene's germline CDR1 is SGHTA and CDR2 FQGNSA. CDR3 DNA sequence: TGTGCCAGCAGCCGGGAAACAGGGGGAGGGGAGACCCAGTACTTC. Translating it yields CASSRETGGGETQYF.

This chain joins TRBV19 and TRBJ2-7, with 9 positions matching TRBD1. Germline V lookup: CDR1 LNHDA, CDR2 SQIVND (reference sequence). This CDR3 has 16 amino acids. J lost 4 bases, V lost 3 bases, and 10 bases had no gene match. CDR3 sequence (DNA): TGTGCCAGTAGTATGAAAGGGACAGGGCGTGAGTACGAGCAGTACTTC. Residues: CASSMKGTGREYEQYF.

This clonotype was recorded at least ten times. The V and J genes are TRBV6-1 and TRBJ2-5; 10 nucleotides line up with TRBD2. J was trimmed by 5 bases and V by 2 bases; bases with no gene match: 8. CDR1 is MNHNS, CDR2 SASEGT, per germline. This CDR3 region has 16 residues. CDR3 protein: CASSEIPSGGKETQYF. CDR3 DNA sequence: TGTGCCAGCAGTGAAATCCCTAGCGGGGGAAAGGAGACCCAGTACTTC.

This chain links TRBV28 with TRBJ1-5; a possible D gene is TRBD1 (5 bases). In germline, CDR1 is MDHEN, CDR2 SYDVKM. The CDR3 consists of 15 residues. Trimming took off 5 bases at V and 5 bases at J, with 16 bases between the two ends. CDR3 in amino acids: CASSTGGFGDQPQHF. The CDR3 DNA is TGTGCCAGCAGTACGGGGGGGTTCGGGGATCAGCCCCAGCATTTT.

The rearrangement uses TRBV27 and TRBJ1-5; D gene unclear. Trimming took off 5 bases at V and 0 bases at J, with 14 bases between the two ends. There are 16 residues in the CDR3. Germline-derived CDR1 and CDR2 are MNHEY and SMNVEV (reference sequence). CDR3 nucleotides: TGTGCCAGCAGTCCCAATTGGGGTTATAGCAATCAGCCCCAGCATTTT. It translates to CASSPNWGYSNQPQHF.

V is TRBV6-5 and J is TRBJ1-3; unclear D gene. V lost 0 bases and J lost 4, with 10 bases in between. This CDR3 is built from 15 residues. CDR1 and CDR2 from the germline V gene are MNHEY and SVGAGI. The CDR3 sequence: CASSYSWVSGNTIYF. The CDR3 nucleotides read TGTGCCAGCAGTTACTCGTGGGTTTCGGGAAACACCATATATTTT.

This clonotype was counted a few times. This sequence joins TRBV20-1 and TRBJ2-7; D might be TRBD2 (6 bases). Trimming took off 3 bases at V and 4 bases at J, with 16 bases between the two ends. The V gene's germline CDR1 is DFQATT and CDR2 SNEGSKA (reference sequence). This CDR3 spans 14 amino acids. The CDR3 nucleotides are TGCAGTGCTAGGCTAGGGCCCGGGGGATACGAGCAGTACTTC. Encoded protein: CSARLGPGGYEQYF.

The rearrangement joins TRBV11-2 to TRBJ2-5; 7 positions match TRBD2. V trimming: 2 bases; J trimming: 4 bases; junction bases outside the gene matches: 4. The germline V gene encodes CDR1 SGHAT and CDR2 FQNNGV. This CDR3 comprises 14 residues. This chain's CDR3 is CASSLPSGIETQYF. DNA for the CDR3: TGTGCCAGCAGCTTACCGAGCGGGATAGAGACCCAGTACTTC. The whole variable domain, filled in from reference TRBV11-2 and TRBJ2-5, reads EAGVAQSPRYKIIEKRQSVAFWCNPISGHATLYWYQQILGQGPKLLIQFQNNGVVDDSQLPKDRFSAERLKGVDSTLKIQPAKLEDSAVYLCASSLPSGIETQYFGPGTRLLVL.

The V call is TRBV5-5, the J call TRBJ2-7; D is possibly TRBD2 (7 bases). V was trimmed by 5 bases and J by 5 bases, leaving 20 bases between them. Germline CDR1 reads SGHKS; CDR2 reads YYEKEE (reference sequence). There are 15 residues in the CDR3. This CDR3 is CASRTGGGRTHEQYF. As DNA, the CDR3 is TGTGCCAGCAGGACTGGGGGCGGGAGAACCCACGAGCAGTACTTC.